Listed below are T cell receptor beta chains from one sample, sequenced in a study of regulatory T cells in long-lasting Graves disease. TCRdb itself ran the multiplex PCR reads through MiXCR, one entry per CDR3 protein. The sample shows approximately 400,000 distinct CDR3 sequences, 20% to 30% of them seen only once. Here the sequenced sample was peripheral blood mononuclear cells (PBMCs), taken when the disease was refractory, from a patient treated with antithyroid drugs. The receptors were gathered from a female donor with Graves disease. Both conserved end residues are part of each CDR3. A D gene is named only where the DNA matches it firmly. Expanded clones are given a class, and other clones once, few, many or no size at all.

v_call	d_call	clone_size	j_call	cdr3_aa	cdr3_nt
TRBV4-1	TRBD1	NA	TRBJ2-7	CASRNYRGSGEQYF	TGCGCCAGCCGAAACTACAGGGGCTCGGGCGAGCAGTACTTC
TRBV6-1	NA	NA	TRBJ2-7	CASKVSREQYF	TGTGCCAGCAAGGTTTCCAGGGAGCAGTACTTC
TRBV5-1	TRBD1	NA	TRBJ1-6	CASRADRGNSPLHF	TGCGCCAGCAGGGCGGACAGGGGAAATTCACCCCTCCACTTT
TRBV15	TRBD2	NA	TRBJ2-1	CATSRPGLAGDPFYNEQFF	TGTGCCACCAGCAGACCAGGACTAGCGGGAGACCCATTTTACAATGAGCAGTTCTTC
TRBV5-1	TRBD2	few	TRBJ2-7	CASSITSGGTYEQYF	TGCGCCAGCAGCATTACTAGCGGGGGAACCTACGAGCAGTACTTC
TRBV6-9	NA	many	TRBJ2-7	CASSYTSGTGTSYEQYF	TGTGCCAGCAGTTACACCTCCGGGACTGGAACCTCCTACGAGCAGTACTTC
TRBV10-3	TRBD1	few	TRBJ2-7	CAVNVGTGVREQYF	TGTGCCGTAAATGTCGGGACAGGGGTTCGAGAGCAGTACTTC
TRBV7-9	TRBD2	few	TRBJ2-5	CASSPPSPGLVTDF	TGTGCCAGCAGCCCCCCTTCCCCCGGACTAGTAACGGACTTC
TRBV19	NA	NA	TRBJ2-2	CASRRVQTGELFF	TGTGCCAGCCGGCGGGTACAAACCGGGGAGCTGTTTTTT
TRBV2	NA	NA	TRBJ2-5	CASAHSGRQGTQYF	TGTGCCAGCGCCCATAGCGGTCGCCAAGGGACCCAGTACTTC
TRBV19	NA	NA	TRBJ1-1	CASSRGLITNTEAFF	TGTGCCAGTAGCCGAGGGTTAATAACGAACACTGAAGCTTTCTTT
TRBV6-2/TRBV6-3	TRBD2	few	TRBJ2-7	CASRRSGSGAYEQYF	TGTGCCAGCAGGAGAAGCGGGAGCGGGGCCTACGAGCAGTACTTC
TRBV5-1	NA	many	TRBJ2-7	CASSLGVAVYEQYF	TGCGCCAGCAGCTTGGGGGTAGCGGTTTACGAGCAGTACTTC
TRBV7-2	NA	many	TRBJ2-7	CASSHQKSSLDEQYF	TGTGCCAGCAGCCACCAAAAATCTAGCCTAGACGAGCAGTACTTC
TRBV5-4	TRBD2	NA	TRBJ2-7	CASSDGLAGFNEQYF	TGTGCCAGCAGCGACGGACTAGCGGGATTTAACGAGCAGTACTTC
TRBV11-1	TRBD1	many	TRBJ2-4	CASSSRVRGGFENIQYF	TGTGCCAGCAGCTCCCGAGTGAGAGGGGGCTTCGAAAACATTCAGTACTTC
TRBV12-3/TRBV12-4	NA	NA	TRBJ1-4	CASTRQNEKLFF	TGTGCCAGTACGAGACAGAATGAAAAACTGTTTTTT
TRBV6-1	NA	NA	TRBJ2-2	CASKIGVRLTGELFF	TGTGCCAGCAAGATAGGCGTGAGGCTGACCGGGGAGCTGTTTTTT
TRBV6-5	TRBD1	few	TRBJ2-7	CASSYSRDRNYEQYF	TGTGCCAGCAGTTACTCCCGGGACAGGAACTACGAGCAGTACTTC
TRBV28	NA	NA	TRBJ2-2	CASSFEGRGTGELFF	TGTGCCAGCAGTTTCGAGGGCCGGGGCACCGGGGAGCTGTTTTTT
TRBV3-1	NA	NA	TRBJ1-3	CASSVSKRGNTIYF	TGTGCCAGCTCCGTGAGCAAGCGTGGAAACACCATATATTTT
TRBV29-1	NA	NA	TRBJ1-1	CSVVDVVNTEAFF	TGCAGCGTTGTAGACGTTGTGAACACTGAAGCTTTCTTT
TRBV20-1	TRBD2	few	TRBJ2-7	CSAREVRESSYEQYF	TGCAGTGCTAGAGAGGTGCGGGAGAGCTCCTACGAGCAGTACTTC
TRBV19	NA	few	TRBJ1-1	CASSSAWGTEAFF	TGTGCCAGTAGTTCCGCGTGGGGCACTGAAGCTTTCTTT
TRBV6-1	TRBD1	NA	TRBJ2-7	CASRRDRGSSYEQYF	TGTGCCAGCAGACGGGACAGGGGGTCCTCCTACGAGCAGTACTTC
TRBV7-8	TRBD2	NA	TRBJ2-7	CASSPRAGTSGLPIYEQYF	TGTGCCAGCAGCCCCCGGGCCGGGACTAGCGGGCTCCCGATCTACGAGCAGTACTTC
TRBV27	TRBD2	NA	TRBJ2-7	CASSGGRREGRHEQYF	TGTGCCAGCAGTGGGGGTAGGCGGGAGGGCCGCCACGAGCAGTACTTC
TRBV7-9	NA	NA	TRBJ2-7	CASSSYNNEQYF	TGTGCCAGCAGCTCGTATAACAACGAGCAGTACTTC
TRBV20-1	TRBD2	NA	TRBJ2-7	CSARGAGDVEQYF	TGCAGTGCTAGAGGAGCGGGAGATGTTGAGCAGTACTTC
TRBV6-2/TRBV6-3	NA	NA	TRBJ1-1	CASNVMANTEAFF	TGTGCCAGCAATGTGATGGCGAACACTGAAGCTTTCTTT
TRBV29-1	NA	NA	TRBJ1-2	CSVEDMFEGGGYTF	TGCAGCGTTGAAGATATGTTCGAGGGAGGCGGCTACACCTTC
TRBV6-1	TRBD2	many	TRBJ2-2	CASTLTGTITGELFF	TGTGCCAGCACTCTGACCGGGACTATCACCGGGGAGCTGTTTTTT
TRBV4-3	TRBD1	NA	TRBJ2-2	CASSQGTGGFGGELFF	TGCGCCAGCAGCCAAGGGACAGGGGGCTTTGGCGGGGAGCTGTTTTTT